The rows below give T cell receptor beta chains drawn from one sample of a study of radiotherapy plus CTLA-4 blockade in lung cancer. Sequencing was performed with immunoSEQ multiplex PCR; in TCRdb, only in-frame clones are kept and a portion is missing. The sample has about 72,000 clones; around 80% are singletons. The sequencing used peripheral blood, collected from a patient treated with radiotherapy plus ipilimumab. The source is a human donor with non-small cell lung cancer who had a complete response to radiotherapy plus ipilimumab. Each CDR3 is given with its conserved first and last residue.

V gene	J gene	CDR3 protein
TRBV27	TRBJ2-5	CASISPGQGQETQYF
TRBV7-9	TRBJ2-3	CASSLGRWDTQYF
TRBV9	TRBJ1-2	CASSVEGDRGLNGYTF
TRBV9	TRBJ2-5	CASSVGQPQETQYF
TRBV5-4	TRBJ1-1	CASSLADRKYTEAFF
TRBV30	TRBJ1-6	CAWSVRGLGNSPLHF
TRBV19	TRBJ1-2	CASSTSLSLGYGYTF
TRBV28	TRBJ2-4	CASSLGEGIQYF
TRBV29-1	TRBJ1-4	CSVEDPLDATNEKLFF
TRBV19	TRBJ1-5	CASSIFGQGHQPQHF
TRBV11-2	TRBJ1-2	CASSRTGTGIEGYTF
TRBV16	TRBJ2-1	CASSLISEQFF
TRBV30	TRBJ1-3	CAWSPNWERNTIYF
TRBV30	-	CAWSSGTGAPEQYF
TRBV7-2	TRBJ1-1	CASSPQPGMNTEAFF
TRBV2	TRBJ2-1	CASSKLAALSEQFF
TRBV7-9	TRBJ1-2	CASSYSRQGAFYGYTF
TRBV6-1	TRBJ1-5	CASSELGTGNQPQHF
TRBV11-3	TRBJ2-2	CASSLRTANTGELFF
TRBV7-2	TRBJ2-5	CASSPLGTSWTQYF
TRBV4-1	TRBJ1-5	CASSQRGDRTNQPQHF
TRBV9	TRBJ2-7	CASSVVPGTHEQYF
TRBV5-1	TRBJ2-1	CASSRGLADPPGNEQFF
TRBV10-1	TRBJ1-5	CASKSGAESNQPQHF
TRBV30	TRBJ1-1	CAWAPDSDTEAFF
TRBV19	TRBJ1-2	CASSIAGTQKGYTF